This T cell receptor (beta chain) was found in a study of T cells in Graves' hyperthyroidism and ophthalmopathy. When hyperthyroidism was first diagnosed, the blood sample was taken, preceding any ophthalmopathy symptoms. RNA transcripts provided the source from which TCR beta CDR3 regions were amplified. An initial round of RT-PCR targeting the TCR CDR3 relied on the HTBI primer set. TCRdb redid the calling of the multiplex PCR reads with MiXCR, one entry per CDR3 protein. The table records fewer than 300,000 distinct CDR3 sequences, about 25% of them present only once. The J segment lost 2 bases and the V segment lost 0 bases, leaving 8 bases of the junction unmatched. Germline V lookup: CDR1 MNHEY, CDR2 SVGEGT. This CDR3 has 18 amino acids.

Specimen: blood. The rearrangement uses TRBV6-2 or TRBV6-3 and TRBJ2-7; TRBD2 matches 12 bases. The sequence derives from a man between 35 and 55 years old with Graves' hyperthyroidism that later progressed to Graves' ophthalmopathy. The CDR3 DNA reads TGTGCCAGCAGTTACTCGAGACGGGCTAGCGGGAGGGCCTACGAGCAGTACTTC. This gives the protein CASSYSRRASGRAYEQYF.